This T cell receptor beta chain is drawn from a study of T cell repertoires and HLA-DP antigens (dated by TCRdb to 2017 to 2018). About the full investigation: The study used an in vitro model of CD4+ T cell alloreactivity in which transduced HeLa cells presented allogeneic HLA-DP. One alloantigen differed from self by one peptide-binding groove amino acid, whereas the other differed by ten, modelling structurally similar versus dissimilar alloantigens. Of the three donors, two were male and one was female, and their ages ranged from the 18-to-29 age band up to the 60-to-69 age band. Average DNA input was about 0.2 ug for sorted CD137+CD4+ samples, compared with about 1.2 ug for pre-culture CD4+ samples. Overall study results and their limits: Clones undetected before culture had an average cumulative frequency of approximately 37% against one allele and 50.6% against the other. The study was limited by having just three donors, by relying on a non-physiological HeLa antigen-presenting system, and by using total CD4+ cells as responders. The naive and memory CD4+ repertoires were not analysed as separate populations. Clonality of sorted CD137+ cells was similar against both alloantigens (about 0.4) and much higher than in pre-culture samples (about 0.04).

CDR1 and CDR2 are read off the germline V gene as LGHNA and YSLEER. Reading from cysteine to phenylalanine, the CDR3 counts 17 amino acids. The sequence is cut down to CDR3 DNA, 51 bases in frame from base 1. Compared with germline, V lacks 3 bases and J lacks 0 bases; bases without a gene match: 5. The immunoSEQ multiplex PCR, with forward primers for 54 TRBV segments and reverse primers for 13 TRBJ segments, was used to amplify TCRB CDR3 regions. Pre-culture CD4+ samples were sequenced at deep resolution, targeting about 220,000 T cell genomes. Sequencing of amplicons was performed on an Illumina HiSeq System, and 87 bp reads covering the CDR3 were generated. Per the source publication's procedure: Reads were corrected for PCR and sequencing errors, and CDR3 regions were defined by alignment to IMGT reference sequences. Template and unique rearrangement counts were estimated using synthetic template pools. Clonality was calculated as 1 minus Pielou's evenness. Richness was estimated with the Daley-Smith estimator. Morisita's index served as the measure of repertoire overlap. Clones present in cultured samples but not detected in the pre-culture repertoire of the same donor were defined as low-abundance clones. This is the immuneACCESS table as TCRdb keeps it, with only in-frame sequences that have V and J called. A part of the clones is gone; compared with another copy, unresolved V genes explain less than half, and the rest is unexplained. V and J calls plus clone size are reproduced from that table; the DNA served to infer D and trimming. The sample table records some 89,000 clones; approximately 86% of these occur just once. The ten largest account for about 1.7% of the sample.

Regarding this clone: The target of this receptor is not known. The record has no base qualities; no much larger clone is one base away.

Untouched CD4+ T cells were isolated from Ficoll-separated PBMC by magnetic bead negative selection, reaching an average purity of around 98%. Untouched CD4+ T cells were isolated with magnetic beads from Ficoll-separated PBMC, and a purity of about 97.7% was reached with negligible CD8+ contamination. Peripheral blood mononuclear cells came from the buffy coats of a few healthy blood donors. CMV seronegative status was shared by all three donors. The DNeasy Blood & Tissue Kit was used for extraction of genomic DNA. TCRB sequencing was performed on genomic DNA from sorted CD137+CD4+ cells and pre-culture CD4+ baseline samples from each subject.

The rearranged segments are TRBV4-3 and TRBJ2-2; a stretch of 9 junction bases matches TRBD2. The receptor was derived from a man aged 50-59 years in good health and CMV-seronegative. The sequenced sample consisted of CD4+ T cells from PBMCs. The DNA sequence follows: TGCGCCAGCAGCCACGCTGTAGCGGGGGCGAACACCGGGGAGCTGTTTTTT. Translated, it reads CASSHAVAGANTGELFF.